This T cell receptor (beta chain) was obtained from a study of identical twins. TCRdb fed the 5' RACE reads into MiXCR, producing one record per CDR3 protein. Among 1.5 million to 2 million distinct CDR3 sequences listed, more than 30% were seen once. CDR3 length equals 15 residues. This clonotype was picked up a small number of times. The rearrangement links TRBV21-1 to TRBJ1-4. TRBV21-1 is noted as a pseudogene. The material sequenced was cord blood. The clonotype originates from a newborn girl in good health. The CDR3 bases are TGTGCCAGCAGCAAAGTTCGGGACTGCAATGAAAAACTGTTTTTT. It encodes CASSKVRDCNEKLFF.